Given below is one T cell receptor beta chain in context. Germline V CDR1 and CDR2: SGHRS, YFSETQ. This CDR3 comprises 15 residues. The V segment lost 5 bases and the J segment 7 bases; nucleotides outside the gene matches: 9. These data are taken from a study of glioma-infiltrating T cells after dendritic cell vaccination. Clones were sequenced by immunoSEQ multiplex PCR, and TCRdb holds only the in-frame ones, with some missing. The sample carries about 92,000 clones, around 84% recorded once. The chain joins TRBV5-1 to TRBJ1-4; 9 bases agree with TRBD1. This TCR derives from a human donor with glioblastoma. This sample comprised blood, obtained before dendritic cell vaccination. For the CDR3, the DNA is TGCGCCAGCAGGCGGACAGGGGAAGGGGGTGAAAAACTGTTTTTT. Translation gives CASRRTGEGGEKLFF.